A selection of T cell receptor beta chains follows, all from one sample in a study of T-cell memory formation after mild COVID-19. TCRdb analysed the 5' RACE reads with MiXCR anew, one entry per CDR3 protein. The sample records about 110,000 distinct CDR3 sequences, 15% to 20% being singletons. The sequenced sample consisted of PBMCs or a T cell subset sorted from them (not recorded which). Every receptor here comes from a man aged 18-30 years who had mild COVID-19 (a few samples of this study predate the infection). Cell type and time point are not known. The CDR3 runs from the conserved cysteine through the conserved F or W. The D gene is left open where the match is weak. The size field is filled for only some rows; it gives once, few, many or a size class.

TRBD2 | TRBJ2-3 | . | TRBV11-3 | TGTGCCAGCAGCTCTAGCGGTTCCTGGGATACGCAGTATTTT | CASSSSGSWDTQYF
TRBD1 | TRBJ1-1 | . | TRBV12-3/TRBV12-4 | TGTGCCAGCAGTAGGGACAGGGTAAACACTGAAGCTTTCTTT | CASSRDRVNTEAFF
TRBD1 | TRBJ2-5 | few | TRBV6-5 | TGTGCCAGCAGCCCTGGACAGGGGACAATAGGAGTAGAGACCCAGTACTTC | CASSPGQGTIGVETQYF
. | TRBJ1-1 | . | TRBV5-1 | TGCGCCAGCTGTGGGCGGAGGGCCCAAGCTTTCTTT | CASCGRRAQAFF
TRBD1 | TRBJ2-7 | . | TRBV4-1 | TGCGCCAGCAGCCAGCCGGGACAGGGGAGCGAGCAGTACTTC | CASSQPGQGSEQYF
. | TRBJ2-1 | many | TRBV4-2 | TGTGCCAGCAGCCGTAGGAGTAGGGGGGAAGGTAGCAATGAGCAGTTCTTC | CASSRRSRGEGSNEQFF
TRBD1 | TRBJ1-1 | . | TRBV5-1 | TGCGCCAGCAGCCCCAGACAGGGTTTGAACACTGAAGCTTTCTTT | CASSPRQGLNTEAFF
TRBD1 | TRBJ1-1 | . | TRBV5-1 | TGCGCCAGCAGCTTACAGGGGGGGTACACTGAAGCTTTCTTT | CASSLQGGYTEAFF
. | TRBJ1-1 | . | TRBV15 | TGTGCCACCAGCAAGACGCTCTGGGGGACTGAAGCTTTCTTT | CATSKTLWGTEAFF
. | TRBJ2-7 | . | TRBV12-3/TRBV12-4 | TGTGCCAGCAGCTTGGGGAGGAGCGAGCAGTACTTC | CASSLGRSEQYF
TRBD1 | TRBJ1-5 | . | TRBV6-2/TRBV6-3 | TGTGCCACCGCTTCTGCGACAGGGGCATCCAATCAGCCCCAGCATTTT | CATASATGASNQPQHF
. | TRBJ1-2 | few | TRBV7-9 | TGTGCCAGCAGCTTTCCGAACAGAGCTAACTATGGCTACACCTTC | CASSFPNRANYGYTF
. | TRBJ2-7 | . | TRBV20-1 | TGCAGTGCTCGAAGGAGAGAGAGCTCCTACGAGCAGTACTTC | CSARRRESSYEQYF
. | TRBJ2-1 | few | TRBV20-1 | TGCAGTGCTAGAGATGTAGTTAGAGGGGGGGCTTCGGAGCAGTTCTTC | CSARDVVRGGASEQFF
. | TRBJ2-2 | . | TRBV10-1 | TGCGCCAGCAGCACCGGTCGCGAGGGCGCCGGGGAGCTGTTTTTT | CASSTGREGAGELFF
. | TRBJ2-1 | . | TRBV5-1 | TGCGCCAGCAGCTTATTAAAGGACGGAGGGGAGCAGTTCTTC | CASSLLKDGGEQFF
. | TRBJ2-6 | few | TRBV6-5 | TGTGCCAGCAGTCCCATATCAGGGGCTGGGGCCAACGTCCTGACTTTC | CASSPISGAGANVLTF
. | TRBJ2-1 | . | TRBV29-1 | TGCAGCGTTGAAGGGGGTTATTCCTCCTACAATGAGCAGTTCTTC | CSVEGGYSSYNEQFF
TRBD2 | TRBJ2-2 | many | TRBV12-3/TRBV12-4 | TGTGCCAGCAGTCCCGGGGGGGACGGGGAGCTGTTTTTT | CASSPGGDGELFF
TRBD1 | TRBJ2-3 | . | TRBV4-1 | TGCGCCAGCAGCCCACAGGGGTTTGCAGATACGCAGTATTTT | CASSPQGFADTQYF
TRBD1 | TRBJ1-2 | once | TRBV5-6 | TGTGCCAGCAGCCCGACAGGGTCAGCCTATGGCTGCACCTTC | CASSPTGSAYGCTF
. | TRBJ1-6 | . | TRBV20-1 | TGCAGTGCTAGAGACAGGGGTAATTCACCCCTCCACTTT | CSARDRGNSPLHF
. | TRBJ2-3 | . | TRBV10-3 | TGTGCCATCAGTGAGGGGTCCCGACCTACGCAGTATTTT | CAISEGSRPTQYF
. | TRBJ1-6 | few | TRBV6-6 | TGTGCCAGCAGTTACTCCACGGGAGGGTGGAATTCACCCCTCCACTTT | CASSYSTGGWNSPLHF
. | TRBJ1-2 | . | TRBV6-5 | TGTGCCAGCAGTTACTTATATGCCGGTGGCTACACCTTC | CASSYLYAGGYTF
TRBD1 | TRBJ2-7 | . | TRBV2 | TGTGCCAGCAGTGGGGACAGGGTCGAGCAGTACTTC | CASSGDRVEQYF
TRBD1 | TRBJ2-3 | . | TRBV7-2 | TGTGCCAGCAGTCCAGGGGGTACGCAGTATTTT | CASSPGGTQYF
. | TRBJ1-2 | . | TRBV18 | TGTGCCAGCTCACCCGGGGGCGCGGACTATGGCTACACCTTC | CASSPGGADYGYTF
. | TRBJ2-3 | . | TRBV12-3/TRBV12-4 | TGTGCCAGCAGCAGTTCGGTCGGAGTTTCAGGGGATACGCAGTATTTT | CASSSSVGVSGDTQYF
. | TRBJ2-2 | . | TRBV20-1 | TGCAGTGCTTACACCGGGACAACGAACACCGGGGAGCTGTTTTTT | CSAYTGTTNTGELFF
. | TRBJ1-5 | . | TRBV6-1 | TGTGCCAGCAGTGATGCCCTGATCCGACCCCAGCATTTT | CASSDALIRPQHF